A selection of T cell receptor beta chains follows, all from one sample in a study of low-dose radiotherapy and immunotherapy resistance in tumors. TCRdb analysed the reads with MiXCR anew, one entry per CDR3 protein. The sample records some 88,000 distinct CDR3 sequences, more than 8.5% being singletons. The source material was PBMCs, sampled before treatment. Every receptor here comes from a male donor with prostate cancer. CDR3s include the opening cysteine and the closing phenylalanine or tryptophan. The order of the fields is CDR3 protein, CDR3 DNA, V gene, J gene, clone size, D gene. The D gene is left open where the match is weak. The size field is filled for only some rows; it gives once, few, many or a size class.

CASSYGRRNSPLHF,TGTGCCAGCAGTTACGGGCGTAGGAATTCACCCCTCCACTTT,TRBV6-6,TRBJ1-6,many,-
CSASDSRRPYF,TGCAGTGCTAGTGATTCGCGGCGACCGTACTTC,TRBV20-1,TRBJ2-5,many,-
CASSQDLPLAGGAYEQFF,TGCGCCAGCAGCCAAGACCTACCCCTAGCGGGAGGCGCGTATGAGCAGTTCTTC,TRBV4-3,TRBJ2-1,many,TRBD2
CASSWTSGIHEQYF,TGTGCCAGCAGCTGGACTAGCGGGATTCACGAGCAGTACTTC,TRBV21-1,TRBJ2-7,many,-
CASSAGTGGSGELFF,TGTGCCAGCAGTGCCGGGACAGGGGGCTCCGGGGAGCTGTTTTTT,TRBV12-3/TRBV12-4,TRBJ2-2,many,TRBD1
CASSVAITDTQYF,TGTGCCAGCAGCGTGGCGATCACAGATACGCAGTATTTT,TRBV9,TRBJ2-3,many,-
CATSDRTGGSSGANVLTF,TGTGCCACCAGTGACCGGACAGGGGGTTCCTCTGGGGCCAACGTCCTGACTTTC,TRBV24-1,TRBJ2-6,many,TRBD1
CASSFSGSVAKNIQYF,TGTGCCAGCAGTTTCTCGGGGTCGGTAGCCAAAAACATTCAGTACTTC,TRBV6-2/TRBV6-3,TRBJ2-4,many,-
CASGHGWNTIYF,TGTGCCAGCGGACACGGGTGGAACACCATATATTTT,TRBV6-2/TRBV6-3,TRBJ1-3,many,-
CASRLQDAGNTIYF,TGTGCCAGTAGGTTACAGGACGCTGGAAACACCATATATTTT,TRBV19,TRBJ1-3,many,-
CASSLGDRGLIWYHEQFF,TGCGCCAGCAGCTTGGGCGACAGGGGATTGATTTGGTACCATGAGCAGTTCTTC,TRBV5-1,TRBJ2-1,many,TRBD1
CASSVFVSEAFF,TGTGCCAGCAGCGTATTTGTCTCTGAAGCTTTCTTT,TRBV9,TRBJ1-1,-,-
CASSLRQGSDSPLHF,TGTGCCAGCAGCTTGAGACAGGGCTCGGATTCACCCCTCCACTTT,TRBV7-9,TRBJ1-6,many,TRBD1
CASSQDGTGPSYNEQFF,TGTGCCAGCAGCCAAGATGGTACAGGACCTTCCTACAATGAGCAGTTCTTC,TRBV4-2,TRBJ2-1,many,-
CASSLRQAYYGYTF,TGTGCCAGCAGTTTAAGGCAGGCATATTATGGCTACACCTTC,TRBV28,TRBJ1-2,-,-